The present TCR beta chain was sequenced within a study of T cells in Graves' hyperthyroidism and ophthalmopathy. The source material, RNA transcripts, was used to amplify TCR beta CDR3 regions. First-round RT-PCR of the TCR CDR3 relied on the HTBI primer set. MiXCR, applied by TCRdb to the multiplex PCR reads, yields one record per CDR3 protein. This sample carries around 530,000 distinct CDR3 sequences, over 15% of them seen once, and the ten largest clones take approximately 16%. Trimming left V 2 bases short and J 3 bases short, with 8 bases between. Germline-derived CDR1 and CDR2 are MGHRA and YSYEKL. The CDR3 is 13 residues long.

This clonotype originated in a woman under 30 with Graves' ophthalmopathy. The chain employs TRBV4-1 and TRBJ2-7; D not resolved. The source material was blood. The CDR3 is CASSQPGDYEQYF. DNA for the CDR3: TGCGCCAGCAGCCAACCCGGAGACTACGAGCAGTACTTC.